These 21 T cell receptor beta chains originate from one sample sequenced in a study of blood T cell repertoires in COVID-19. The repertoire was sequenced with immunoSEQ multiplex PCR; TCRdb's copy has only in-frame clones and lacks some. The sample lists fewer than 250,000 clones, 90% occurring once. The source material was PBMCs or T cells enriched from blood (not recorded which). These receptors came from a man aged 25-45 years who had been exposed to COVID-19.

The genes are TRBV12-3 or TRBV12-4 and TRBJ1-1; perhaps TRBD1 as D (6 bases). Deletions cut 6 bases from V and 3 bases from J, with 11 bases between. The CDR3 spans 13 residues. The CDR3 DNA is TGTGCCAGCAGGCTACAGGGAGACACTGAAGCTTTCTTT. This codes for CASRLQGDTEAFF.

This clone was detected only once. The chain carries TRBV27 and TRBJ2-7; 7 bases align to TRBD1. Germline trimming cut 1 base from V and 5 bases from J; bases unmatched to any gene: 14. Germline loops: CDR1 MNHEY, CDR2 SMNVEV (reference sequence). The CDR3 runs to 17 residues. CDR3 protein: CASSLYRTGTAFNEQYF. The CDR3 nucleotides are TGTGCCAGCAGTTTATATCGTACTGGGACAGCCTTTAACGAGCAGTACTTC.

The count of this clone is one. J is TRBJ2-6 and V is TRBV3-1 (or the pseudogene TRBV3-2); tentatively, D is TRBD2 (5 bases). CDR1 is LGHDT and CDR2 is YNNKEL in the germline V gene (reference sequence). The CDR3 spans 20 residues. The germline V and J ends were trimmed by 0 bases and 0 bases, with 18 bases remaining between them. DNA of the CDR3: TGTGCCAGCAGCCAAGACCTGGGGAGAACCGGCCTCTCTGGGGCCAACGTCCTGACTTTC. Translating gives CASSQDLGRTGLSGANVLTF.

V is TRBV7-7 and J is TRBJ2-5; the match to TRBD2 covers 11 bases. The CDR3 is made up of 14 amino acids. Germline values: CDR1 SSHAT, CDR2 FNYEAQ (reference sequence). Unmatched junction bases numbered 8, after V lost 5 bases and J lost 9 bases. The CDR3 protein is CASSPLAGVGAQYF. CDR3 sequence (DNA): TGTGCCAGCAGCCCACTAGCGGGGGTCGGGGCCCAGTACTTC.

The chain is built from TRBV29-1 and TRBJ1-2; D perhaps matches TRBD1 (6 bases). CDR1 is SQVTM, CDR2 ANQGSEA, per germline. CDR3 size: 11 residues. The ends were cut back, 6 bases at V and 13 bases at J, with 18 bases in the middle. This chain's CDR3 is CSVLTGLSSTF. DNA for the CDR3: TGCAGCGTGTTGACAGGTTTGTCCTCCACCTTC.

The chain links TRBV11-2 to TRBJ1-1; TRBD1 is a possible D gene (6 bases). The V gene's germline CDR1 is SGHAT and CDR2 FQNNGV. The V end lost 4 bases, the J end lost 3 bases, and 12 bases lay between the germline ends. This CDR3 has 14 amino acids. The chain's CDR3 is CASSSLQGYTEAFF. The CDR3 DNA follows: TGTGCCAGCAGCTCCTTACAGGGATACACTGAAGCTTTCTTT.

The gene calls are TRBV14 and TRBJ1-6; D is unclear. V was cut by 1 base and J by 7 bases, with 11 bases left in between. This CDR3 has 15 amino acids. Germline V gives CDR1 SGHDN, CDR2 FVKESK. CDR3 protein: CASSQGPGSNSPLHF. CDR3 coding DNA: TGTGCCAGCAGCCAAGGCCCGGGGAGCAATTCACCCCTCCACTTT. The full variable domain, its missing parts supplied by reference TRBV14 and TRBJ1-6, is EAGVTQFPSHSVIEKGQTVTLRCDPISGHDNLYWYRRVMGKEIKFLLHFVKESKQDESGMPNNRFLAERTGGTYSTLKVQPAELEDSGVYFCASSQGPGSNSPLHFGNGTRLTVT.

This clone was seen a handful of times. The chain joins TRBV24-1 to TRBJ1-1; TRBD1 aligns across 8 bases. With V trimmed by 9 bases and J by 3 bases, 8 bases remained unmatched. CDR1 and CDR2 from the germline V gene are KGHDR and SFDVKD. The CDR3 runs 14 residues. For the CDR3, the DNA is TGTGCCACCCCCGACAGGGGTGCGTACACTGAAGCTTTCTTT. Protein sequence: CATPDRGAYTEAFF.

This clone was recorded only once. V usage is TRBV6-1 and J usage is TRBJ1-6, with D hard to call. Germline values: CDR1 MNHNS, CDR2 SASEGT. Trimming left V 1 base short and J 8 bases short, with 9 bases between. This CDR3 spans 14 amino acids. The CDR3 region has the DNA TGTGCCAGCAGTGAAGGTCCGGACTATTCACCCCTCCACTTT. It codes for CASSEGPDYSPLHF.

V gene TRBV7-2 combines with J gene TRBJ2-1; TRBD2 agrees at 7 bases. V dropped 1 base and J dropped 7; count of bases not matched to a gene: 7. The CDR3 is made up of 15 amino acids. Germline V gives CDR1 SGHTA, CDR2 FQGNSA. Here the CDR3 reads CASSLVGVAGNEQFF. CDR3 sequence (DNA): TGTGCCAGCAGCTTAGTCGGGGTAGCGGGTAATGAGCAGTTCTTC.

J is TRBJ2-7 and V is TRBV14, with D possibly TRBD2 on 6 matching bases. The CDR3 is 16 amino acids. V lost 4 bases and J 0 bases, leaving 16 bases between the germline ends. CDR1 SGHDN and CDR2 FVKESK come from the germline V gene. The CDR3 DNA follows: TGTGCCAGCAGCCCCCGGGGGTATGGGGGCTCCTACGAGCAGTACTTC. Translated: CASSPRGYGGSYEQYF. The whole variable domain, filled in from reference TRBV14 and TRBJ2-7, reads EAGVTQFPSHSVIEKGQTVTLRCDPISGHDNLYWYRRVMGKEIKFLLHFVKESKQDESGMPNNRFLAERTGGTYSTLKVQPAELEDSGVYFCASSPRGYGGSYEQYFGPGTRLTVT.

The V gene is TRBV6-5, the J gene TRBJ2-7, with TRBD1 as a possible D gene (6 bases). This CDR3 has 14 amino acids. With 7 bases removed from V and 0 bases from J, the gap between germline ends came to 13 bases. Germline assignment: CDR1 MNHEY and CDR2 SVGAGI. CDR3 sequence: CASKDRFSSYEQYF. The CDR3 DNA reads as TGTGCCAGCAAAGACAGGTTTAGCTCCTACGAGCAGTACTTC.

CDR3 protein: CASSLGAGGAGTQYF. The DNA of the CDR3 is TGTGCCAGCAGCTTGGGGGCAGGGGGCGCCGGTACGCAGTATTTT. The J gene is TRBJ2-3, the V gene TRBV5-6, with TRBD1 identical over 8 bases. CDR1 and CDR2 from the germline V gene are SGHDT and YYEEEE. The CDR3 consists of 15 residues. The ends lost 0 bases at V and 8 bases at J; junction bases unmatched: 8. The variable domain in full, with the rest retrieved from reference TRBV5-6 and TRBJ2-3, is DAGVTQSPTHLIKTRGQQVTLRCSPKSGHDTVSWYQQALGQGPQFIFQYYEEEERQRGNFPDRFSGHQFPNYSSELNVNALLLGDSALYLCASSLGAGGAGTQYFGPGTRLTVL.

A single count supports this clone. The chain is built from TRBV5-1 and TRBJ1-6; no clear D. This CDR3 region has 15 residues. Trimming removed 1 base at V and 9 bases at J, with 14 bases between. Germline lookup yields CDR1 SGHRS and CDR2 YFSETQ. This CDR3 reads CASSLWGGGGSPLHF. In DNA form, the CDR3 reads TGCGCCAGCAGCTTGTGGGGAGGCGGTGGTTCACCCCTCCACTTT.

This clone has only a few counts. This rearrangement joins TRBV6-4 to TRBJ2-1; 9 bases map to TRBD2. V dropped 5 bases and J dropped 8; count of bases not matched to a gene: 7. CDR1 MRHNA and CDR2 SNTAGT come from the germline V gene. CDR3 length: 14 residues. Written as DNA, the CDR3 is TGTGCCAGCAGTATGCGGGGGGGCACCGATGAGCAGTTCTTC. This encodes CASSMRGGTDEQFF.

The V call is TRBV7-8, the J call TRBJ2-1; D remains ambiguous. CDR3 length: 13 residues. V was pared by 0 bases and J by 7 bases, with 7 bases between. Germline lookup yields CDR1 SGHVS and CDR2 FQNEAQ. CDR3: CASSLAASNEQFF. The CDR3 region has the DNA TGTGCCAGCAGCTTAGCGGCTAGTAATGAGCAGTTCTTC.

This sequence joins TRBV7-6 and TRBJ2-1, with D tentatively TRBD1 (5 bases). V was pared by 1 base and J by 12 bases, with 10 bases between. The length of the CDR3 is 12 residues. CDR1 and CDR2 from the germline V gene are SGHVS and FNYEAQ. CDR3 residues: CASSLVGQGQFF. The CDR3 nucleotides read TGTGCCAGCAGCTTAGTGGGGCAGGGGCAGTTCTTC.

The CDR3 region has the DNA TGTGCCAGCAGCTTGGGACTCGAGCAGTACTTC. Protein product: CASSLGLEQYF. V gene TRBV5-8 combines with J gene TRBJ2-7; D gene ambiguous. Germline-derived CDR1 and CDR2 are SGHTS and YDEGEE. V was shortened by 0 bases and J by 6 bases, with 4 bases between the two germline ends. There are 11 residues in the CDR3.

This chain joins TRBV7-9 and TRBJ2-3; 9 positions match TRBD2. The CDR3 has 18 residues. Germline V gene sequence: CDR1 SEHNR, CDR2 FQNEAQ (reference sequence). V lost 0 bases to trimming and J lost 1 base; unmatched junction nucleotides: 8. In nucleotides, the CDR3 is TGTGCCAGCAGCTTAGCCTCCAGCGGGGGGTTCCGCACAGATACGCAGTATTTT. Translation: CASSLASSGGFRTDTQYF.

This chain uses TRBV7-9 with TRBJ1-2, with TRBD1 matching over 7 bases. The length of the CDR3 is 15 residues. Losses at the gene ends were 5 bases for V and 3 bases for J; bases not matched to a gene: 9. Germline loops: CDR1 SEHNR, CDR2 FQNEAQ (reference sequence). The DNA of the CDR3 is TGTGCCAGCAGCCCTTCCAGGGGGATGGACTATGGCTACACCTTC. This encodes CASSPSRGMDYGYTF.

This clone appeared once. The V gene is TRBV7-9, the J gene TRBJ2-1, with 7 bases aligning to TRBD1. Looked up from germline, CDR1 is SEHNR and CDR2 is FQNEAQ (reference sequence). Trimming took 4 bases from V and 15 from J; bases not matched to a gene: 24. This CDR3 is 17 amino acids long. This chain's CDR3 is CASSSGRGLYGDSTLFF. DNA of the CDR3: TGTGCCAGCAGCTCAGGAAGGGGGCTCTACGGGGATTCTACTCTGTTCTTC.